A single sample gave rise to the 2 T cell receptor beta chains below, sequenced in a study of read filtering for tumor transcriptome and immune sequencing. The library was built from 400 ng RNA with molecular barcoded adaptors for alpha/delta and beta/gamma chains. One entry per CDR3 protein results from TCRdb running MiXCR on the reads. This sample carries 55,000 to 60,000 distinct CDR3 sequences, over 9% of them seen once, and the ten largest clones take 16%. The sequenced sample consisted of a population of CD138-negative cells sorted from bone marrow. The receptors here all came from a donor aged 40 or older with multiple myeloma.

There are many counts of this clonotype. The chain combines TRBV13 with TRBJ1-4; no clear D. The germline CDR1 and CDR2 sequences are PRHDT and FYEKMQ (reference sequence). The CDR3 covers 16 residues. Trimming left V 9 bases short and J 0 bases short, with 17 bases between. Written as DNA, the CDR3 is TGTGCCAGTAGTTTTTACACCAAAGCAACTAATGAAAAACTGTTTTTT. Translated, it gives CASSFYTKATNEKLFF.

This clonotype was counted only a few times. The chain joins TRBV7-6 to TRBJ1-1; 7 nucleotides line up with TRBD1. V gave up 7 bases and J gave up 8 bases; unmatched junction bases: 13. CDR3 length: 14 residues. Germline CDR1 SGHVS, CDR2 FNYEAQ. CDR3 bases: TGTGCCAGCATCTTCGAGTGGGACAGCTGGGAAGCTTTCTTT. The encoded protein is CASIFEWDSWEAFF.